This T cell receptor beta chain was recorded in a study of T cells in Graves' hyperthyroidism and ophthalmopathy. Amplification targeted TCR beta CDR3 regions from RNA transcripts. During a first-round RT-PCR of the TCR CDR3, the HTBI primer set was used. MiXCR, applied by TCRdb to the multiplex PCR reads, yields one record per CDR3 protein. This table holds a few hundred thousand distinct CDR3 sequences, around 14% found once. The sample holds many counts of this clonotype. Its antigen is not known. Study results and limitations: Among thyroid clonotypes expanded above 0.001, most also appeared in blood.

The germline V gene encodes CDR1 MDHEN and CDR2 SYDVKM. V shed 7 bases, J shed 6 bases, and the junction held 10 bases outside the gene matches. The CDR3 runs 14 residues. The material sequenced was blood. The chain links TRBV28 to TRBJ2-5; TRBD1 agrees at 8 bases. This sequence was found in a woman under 30 with Graves' hyperthyroidism that later progressed to Graves' ophthalmopathy. CDR3 nucleotide sequence: TGTGCCAGCATCCCGGGCCAGGGGGCGAAGACCCAGTACTTC. Translated, it gives CASIPGQGAKTQYF.